The text below deals with one TCR beta chain. The source of the sample is a study of blood T cell repertoires in COVID-19. Between the trimmed V and J ends, which lost 4 bases and 1 base, there was a span of 12 bases. The CDR3 sequence is 15 residues long. Germline lookup yields CDR1 SGDLS and CDR2 YYNGEE. Per the original data handling: Reference gene primers were amplified, and this amplification served to estimate nucleated cell counts. Sequencing was performed with immunoSEQ multiplex PCR; in TCRdb, only in-frame clones are kept and a portion is missing. The V and J calls and the clone size are those of that table, but D and trimming were determined from the DNA. Of hundreds of thousands of clones listed, around nine tenths are singletons.

The TCR was taken from a woman between 35 and 50 years old who had recovered from COVID-19. The gene calls are TRBV9 and TRBJ1-5; TRBD1 is a possible D gene (5 bases). The sample comprised PBMCs or T cells enriched from blood (not recorded which). CDR3 amino acids: CASSRGGTSNQPQHF. CDR3 in DNA: TGTGCCAGCAGCAGGGGAGGGACGAGCAATCAGCCCCAGCATTTT.